A single sample gave rise to the 17 T cell receptor beta chains below, sequenced in a study of cytomegalovirus exposure and HLA in healthy donors. It was with 60 Vbeta and 13 Jbeta primers that the PCR ran. The data were produced by immunoSEQ multiplex PCR, yet TCRdb's version contains in-frame clones alone and is incomplete. The repertoire has around 190,000 clones, roughly three quarters of them found once; the top ten carry 1.6%. Sequenced input: PBMCs. Every receptor here comes from a woman in her late teens or twenties in good health and CMV-seronegative.

The chain uses TRBV11-3 and TRBJ2-1; the match to TRBD2 covers 14 bases. The germline CDR1 and CDR2 sequences are SGHNT and YENEEA. The CDR3 totals 18 residues. Trimming cost V 5 bases and J 0 bases; bases outside gene matches: 6. Here the CDR3 DNA reads TGTGCCAGCAGCGCTGGACTAGCGGGGGGTAACTCCTACAATGAGCAGTTCTTC. Translated: CASSAGLAGGNSYNEQFF.

The chain is built from TRBV2 and TRBJ1-5; 9 nucleotides align to TRBD1. The trim removed 6 bases at V and 5 bases at J, leaving 5 bases unmatched. The CDR3 has 14 amino acids. Germline V CDR1 and CDR2: SNHLY, FYNNEI. CDR3 sequence reads: CASSGTGFYQPQHF. In DNA form, the CDR3 reads TGTGCCAGCAGCGGGACAGGGTTTTATCAGCCCCAGCATTTT.

The V gene is TRBV25-1, the J gene TRBJ2-1; D might be TRBD1 (6 bases). The CDR3 contains 13 residues. V was trimmed by 7 bases and J by 2 bases, leaving 9 bases between them. In germline, CDR1 is MGHDK, CDR2 SYGVNS. CDR3 residues: CASIQGTYNEQFF. In nucleotides, the CDR3 is TGTGCCAGCATACAGGGAACCTACAATGAGCAGTTCTTC.

The V and J genes are TRBV10-2 and TRBJ1-5; TRBD1 matches at 9 bases. CDR1 and CDR2 (germline): WSHSY, SAAADI. V shed 5 bases, J shed 7 bases, and the junction held 9 bases outside the gene matches. The CDR3 extends over 15 amino acids. The CDR3 bases are TGCGCCAGCAGTCCAACCGGACAGGGGCGGCAGCCCCAGCATTTT. This translates into CASSPTGQGRQPQHF.

This chain connects TRBV7-9 to TRBJ1-2, with D tentatively TRBD1 (5 bases). The germline gives CDR1 SEHNR, CDR2 FQNEAQ (reference sequence). V lost 0 bases, J lost 3 bases, and 11 bases lay in between. The CDR3 length is 15 residues. For the CDR3, the DNA is TGTGCCAGCAGCTTAGCGGGGCAGGTGCACTATGGCTACACCTTC. Translation gives CASSLAGQVHYGYTF.

CDR3 nucleotide sequence: TGTGCCAGCAGTAGGGACAGGGATGGCTACACCTTC. It yields the protein CASSRDRDGYTF. The rearrangement joins TRBV6-1 to TRBJ1-2; 9 bases agree with TRBD1. Germline CDR1 reads MNHNS; CDR2 reads SASEGT. J lost 6 bases, V lost 5 bases, and 1 base had no gene match. The CDR3 is 12 residues long.

This clone was seen a single time. The V gene is TRBV30, the J gene TRBJ2-3; a possible D gene is TRBD2 (6 bases). CDR3 length: 14 residues. V shed 3 bases and J shed 2 bases, with 12 bases lying between them. Germline V lookup: CDR1 GTSNPN, CDR2 SVGIG (reference sequence). The CDR3 nucleotides are TGTGCCTGGAGCCCGGGACTTTCCACAGATACGCAGTATTTT. Translating it yields CAWSPGLSTDTQYF. Using reference TRBV30 and TRBJ2-3 for the parts outside the CDR3, the full variable domain is SQTIHQWPATLVQPVGSPLSLECTVEGTSNPNLYWYRQAAGRGLQLLFYSVGIGQISSEVPQNLSASRPQDRQFILSSKKLLLSDSGFYLCAWSPGLSTDTQYFGPGTRLTVL.

The chain carries TRBV19 and TRBJ2-1, with D unclear. Germline loops: CDR1 LNHDA, CDR2 SQIVND (reference sequence). This CDR3 has 13 amino acids. V lost 10 bases to trimming and J lost 1 base, with 11 bases between them. CDR3 sequence (DNA): TGTGCCACTACGGCGAGGTCCTACAATGAGCAGTTCTTC. Translating it yields CATTARSYNEQFF.

In this sample, this clone turned up a few times. This CDR3 reads CASRPPTAEAFF. DNA for the CDR3: TGTGCCAGCAGGCCGCCGACAGCCGAAGCTTTCTTT. This chain connects TRBV6-5 to TRBJ1-1; D is possibly TRBD1 (5 bases). With 6 bases removed from V and 8 bases from J, the gap between germline ends came to 13 bases. The CDR3 consists of 12 residues. Looked up from germline, CDR1 is MNHEY and CDR2 is SVGAGI.

The V gene is TRBV30, the J gene TRBJ1-1, with TRBD1 as a possible D gene (6 bases). Trimming pared 4 bases from V and 0 bases from J, leaving 15 bases between. The CDR3 runs 15 residues. The germline CDR1 and CDR2 sequences are GTSNPN and SVGIG (reference sequence). CDR3 sequence: CAWTRPGHLNTEAFF. CDR3 coding DNA: TGTGCCTGGACACGGCCGGGACACCTGAACACTGAAGCTTTCTTT.

V usage is TRBV12-5 and J usage is TRBJ2-5; tentative D call: TRBD1 (6 bases). Between the trimmed V and J ends, which lost 1 base and 4 bases, there was a span of 13 bases. CDR1 LGHNT and CDR2 FRNRAP come from the germline V gene. This CDR3 has 15 residues. CDR3: CASGLDTQGGETQYF. CDR3 in DNA: TGTGCTAGTGGTTTGGACACACAGGGTGGAGAGACCCAGTACTTC.

The chain has TRBV6-1 and TRBJ1-5; TRBD1 matches at 7 bases. There are 14 residues in the CDR3. The germline V gene has CDR1 MNHNS and CDR2 SASEGT. With V trimmed by 7 bases and J by 4 bases, 7 bases remained unmatched. The CDR3: CASTPGQTNQPQHF. CDR3 in DNA: TGTGCCAGCACGCCGGGACAGACAAATCAGCCCCAGCATTTT.

V is TRBV7-9 and J is TRBJ1-2, with D perhaps matching TRBD1 (5 bases). This CDR3 is built from 12 residues. The germline CDR1 and CDR2 sequences are SEHNR and FQNEAQ (reference sequence). Trimming pared 10 bases from V and 7 bases from J, leaving 16 bases between. CDR3 protein: CATGGVARGYTF. The CDR3 DNA reads TGTGCCACCGGGGGGGTAGCGCGTGGCTACACCTTC.

The sample holds a few counts of this clone. The V and J genes are TRBV9 and TRBJ2-3; 11 nucleotides agree with TRBD2. In germline, CDR1 is SGDLS, CDR2 YYNGEE. This CDR3 contains 15 residues. The J segment lost 9 bases and the V segment lost 2 bases, leaving 8 bases of the junction unmatched. Written as DNA, the CDR3 is TGTGCCAGCAGCGTGCAACTAGCGGGGGCCTCAACGCAGTATTTT. The encoded protein is CASSVQLAGASTQYF.

The J gene is TRBJ1-1, the V gene TRBV5-4, with 9 nucleotides matching TRBD1. V trimming: 4 bases; J trimming: 3 bases; junction bases outside the gene matches: 1. Per the germline V gene, CDR1 is SGHNT and CDR2 is YYREEE (reference sequence). The CDR3 sequence is 13 residues long. The CDR3 sequence: CASSRTGDTEAFF. Written as DNA, the CDR3 is TGTGCCAGCAGCCGGACAGGGGACACTGAAGCTTTCTTT.

V gene TRBV11-2 combines with J gene TRBJ2-7, with 7 bases lining up with TRBD1. CDR3 length: 17 residues. Trimming took 1 base from V and 0 from J; bases not matched to a gene: 9. Germline V gene data show CDR1 as SGHAT and CDR2 as FQNNGV. CDR3 coding DNA: TGTGCCAGCAGCTTAGTCCGTGACAGGGCCGCCTCCTACGAGCAGTACTTC. It codes for CASSLVRDRAASYEQYF.

The chain uses TRBV19 and TRBJ1-1; D gene uncertain. CDR1 is LNHDA, CDR2 SQIVND, per germline (reference sequence). The CDR3 loop spans 14 amino acids. V lost 5 bases to trimming and J lost 5 bases, with 15 bases between them. In DNA form, the CDR3 reads TGTGCCAGTAGTCTGTTTCGGGGTCGGACTGAAGCTTTCTTT. Encoded protein: CASSLFRGRTEAFF.